The rows below give T cell receptor beta chains drawn from one sample of a study of CD8 T cells in ankylosing spondylitis. Each CDR3 protein is one row after TCRdb ran MiXCR on the 5' RACE reads. This sample has fewer than 550,000 distinct CDR3 sequences, with less than 6% found just once. The material sequenced was blood, either unsorted or a sorted T cell fraction (not recorded which). These receptors came from a male donor with ankylosing spondylitis. The CDR3 runs from the conserved cysteine through the conserved F or W. D genes are given only for firm matches. Not all rows give a size; the values are once, few, many and, for expanded clones, a class.

>TRBJ1-4|-|many|TRBV7-2|14
TGTGCCAGCAGCTTAGCGGTGAATAATGAAAAACTGTTTTTT
CASSLAVNNEKLFF
>TRBJ2-1|-|-|TRBV28|13
TGTGCCAGCACCCCTTATTCCTACAATGAGCAGTTCTTC
CASTPYSYNEQFF
>TRBJ2-3|-|few|TRBV10-3|14
TGTGCCATCGCCGGGACGGAGGAAGGGGGGTGGCAGTATTTT
CAIAGTEEGGWQYF
>TRBJ2-5|-|-|TRBV27|15
TGTGCCAGCAGCCCGATACTACAGGGCGGAGAGACCCAGTACTTC
CASSPILQGGETQYF
>TRBJ2-7|-|-|TRBV2|14
TGTGCCAGCCAAGGCAGACTAGGGGGCTACGAGCAGTACTTC
CASQGRLGGYEQYF
>TRBJ1-1|TRBD1|few|TRBV7-9|13
TGTGCCAGCAGAACCACAGGGGGCACTGAAGCTTTCTTT
CASRTTGGTEAFF
>TRBJ2-7|-|-|TRBV20-1|13
TGCAGTGCTGGGACGGAAGACTCCTACGAGCAGTACTTC
CSAGTEDSYEQYF
>TRBJ2-2|TRBD1|many|TRBV24-1|16
TGTGCCACCCGCCCCGCGGCAGGGGGAGACACCGGGGAGCTGTTTTTT
CATRPAAGGDTGELFF
>TRBJ2-1|TRBD1|many|TRBV15|14
TGTGCCACCAGCAGAGGTGGGGACAGCAATGAGCAGTTCTTC
CATSRGGDSNEQFF
>TRBJ2-1|-|many|TRBV4-3|15
TGCGCCAGCAGCCAAGAGTGGGGGACCTACAATGAGCAGTTCTTC
CASSQEWGTYNEQFF
>TRBJ2-1|TRBD2|many|TRBV18|12
TGTGCCAGCCCAGCGGGGGGGTATGAGCAGTTCTTC
CASPAGGYEQFF
>TRBJ2-7|-|few|TRBV29-1|16
TGCAGCGTTTCCCCGTCCTTGGGGGGCCTTAGATACGAGCAGTACTTC
CSVSPSLGGLRYEQYF
>TRBJ1-2|-|many|TRBV5-1|13
TGCGCCAGCAGCCGTGGGACTGCTTTTGGCTACACCTTC
CASSRGTAFGYTF
>TRBJ2-1|-|many|TRBV28|16
TGTGCCAGCAGTTTCGGGGGGCGGCGGCCCTACAATGAGCAGTTCTTC
CASSFGGRRPYNEQFF
>TRBJ2-2|TRBD1|few|TRBV12-3/TRBV12-4|14
TGTGCCAGCAATACAGGGGGCAGGACCGGGGAGCTGTTTTTT
CASNTGGRTGELFF
>TRBJ2-1|TRBD2|few|TRBV15|15
TGTGCCACCAGCAGAGAACGGGGGGGCCGGGGTGAGCAGTTCTTC
CATSRERGGRGEQFF
>TRBJ1-1|-|many|TRBV7-9|13
TGTGCCAGCAGCTTAGATGGGTCCACTGAAGCTTTCTTT
CASSLDGSTEAFF
>TRBJ2-5|-|many|TRBV5-1|14
TGCGCCAGCAGCTTGGACAGCCACCAAGAGACCCAGTACTTC
CASSLDSHQETQYF
>TRBJ2-1|-|many|TRBV20-1|14
TGCAGTCTTTCGGAGAGGCGAACCTACAATGAGCAGTTCTTC
CSLSERRTYNEQFF
>TRBJ2-7|TRBD2|many|TRBV20-1|15
TGCAGTGCTAGGCGACTAGCGGGAGGGGGCTACGAGCAGTACTTC
CSARRLAGGGYEQYF
>TRBJ2-1|-|few|TRBV7-9|16
TGTGCCAGCAGCAAGACAGCTGGAAGCTCCTACAATGAGCAGTTCTTC
CASSKTAGSSYNEQFF
>TRBJ2-7|TRBD1|-|TRBV18|15
TGTGCCAGCTCACCGTCACAGGGGGCTGCCTACGAGCAGTACTTC
CASSPSQGAAYEQYF
>TRBJ2-3|-|-|TRBV13|15
TGTGCCAGCAACCCAAGGGGTGGTGAGGTCGATACGCAGTATTTT
CASNPRGGEVDTQYF
>TRBJ1-2|-|many|TRBV7-9|14
TGTGCCACCGCCAACAGGGAATTTTTCTATGGCTACACCTTC
CATANREFFYGYTF
>TRBJ1-1|TRBD1|many|TRBV15|16
TGTGCCACCAGCAGGAGTGGGGGACAGGGGGGTACTGAAGCTTTCTTT
CATSRSGGQGGTEAFF
>TRBJ1-1|TRBD1|many|TRBV11-2|15
TGTGCCAGCAGCCCCCGGTGGGGGGACAGGACTGAAGCTTTCTTT
CASSPRWGDRTEAFF
>TRBJ2-1|-|-|TRBV15|13
TGTGCCACCAGCAGAGATGTGGGTGGAGAGCAGTTCTTC
CATSRDVGGEQFF
>TRBJ1-2|-|-|TRBV20-1|14
TGCAGTGCTAGGACAGAGAGGGTTCTAGGTGGCTACACCTTC
CSARTERVLGGYTF
>TRBJ1-1|TRBD1|many|TRBV3-1|12
TGTGCCAGCAGCCAGGACAGGGTGGTAGCTTTCTTT
CASSQDRVVAFF
>TRBJ1-2|-|many|TRBV12-3/TRBV12-4|13
TGTGCCAGCAGTTTAGGGGACATCTATGGCTACACCTTC
CASSLGDIYGYTF
>TRBJ2-4|-|few|TRBV5-1|16
TGCGCCAGCAGCCCGGGACAATTGTTGGGCAAAAACATTCAGTACTTC
CASSPGQLLGKNIQYF
>TRBJ1-2|TRBD1|few|TRBV27|15
TGTGCCAGCAGTTCCGGGACAGGGTTGGACTATGGCTACACCTTC
CASSSGTGLDYGYTF
>TRBJ1-1|-|many|TRBV15|17
TGTGCCACCAGCAGAGACGGCACTCCCCGAAGGAACACTGAAGCTTTCTTT
CATSRDGTPRRNTEAFF
>TRBJ1-6|-|many|TRBV6-2/TRBV6-3|15
TGTGCCAGCAGAACCGGGACCCCATATAATTCACCCCTCCACTTT
CASRTGTPYNSPLHF
>TRBJ1-2|-|many|TRBV4-2|13
TGTGCCAGCAGTCCCGGGGCAGGTAGAGGCTACACCTTC
CASSPGAGRGYTF
>TRBJ1-6|-|few|TRBV9|14
TGTGCCAGCAGCGCGACAGTTTTGGATTCACCCCTCCACTTT
CASSATVLDSPLHF
>TRBJ1-3|-|many|TRBV7-2|15
TGTGCCAGCAGCCCACGGGGAGTCTCTGGAAACACCATATATTTT
CASSPRGVSGNTIYF
>TRBJ1-3|-|many|TRBV6-1|17
TGTGCCAGCAGTCCCCGCAATACCGGAGGAGCTGGAAACACCATATATTTT
CASSPRNTGGAGNTIYF
>TRBJ2-7|-|-|TRBV7-9|16
TGTGCCAGCAGCTTAGCGTGGACTAAGAGCTCCTACGAGCAGTACTTC
CASSLAWTKSSYEQYF
>TRBJ2-1|-|many|TRBV4-3|15
TGCGCCAGCAGCCAAGATCTAGGCGGCTCCAATGAGCAGTTCTTC
CASSQDLGGSNEQFF
>TRBJ1-3|-|many|TRBV15|14
TGTGCCACCAGCCGATCTACCGCTAGGAACACCATATATTTT
CATSRSTARNTIYF
>TRBJ1-5|-|many|TRBV29-1|14
TGCAGCACCCGGGACGGGGATAGCAATCAGCCCCAGCATTTT
CSTRDGDSNQPQHF
>TRBJ2-5|TRBD2|many|TRBV4-2|17
TGTGCCAGCAGCCAAGATAGCACTAGCGGGAACCAAGAGACCCAGTACTTC
CASSQDSTSGNQETQYF
>TRBJ1-5|-|many|TRBV5-1|14
TGCGCCAGCAGCTTGGAGGGTAAGAATCAGCCCCAGCATTTT
CASSLEGKNQPQHF
>TRBJ2-3|TRBD2|many|TRBV20-1|15
TGCAGTGCTTTCCTACTAGCGGTAGTTACAGATACGCAGTATTTT
CSAFLLAVVTDTQYF
>TRBJ2-7|-|-|TRBV3-1|14
TGTGCCAGCAGCCAGGTGACGGACTCCTACGAGCAGTACTTC
CASSQVTDSYEQYF
>TRBJ2-7|-|many|TRBV4-2|14
TGTGCCAGCAGCCAGGAGCGTCGCTCCTACGAGCAGTACTTC
CASSQERRSYEQYF
>TRBJ1-2|-|many|TRBV5-1|14
TGCGCCAGCAGCTTGGGCGACGGAATCTATGGCTACACCTTC
CASSLGDGIYGYTF
>TRBJ2-2|TRBD2|many|TRBV5-1|16
TGCGCCAGCAGCTGGACGACTAGCGGGGGCACCGGGGAGCTGTTTTTT
CASSWTTSGGTGELFF
>TRBJ2-1|TRBD2|many|TRBV9|15
TGTGCCAGCAGAAGATCTAGCGGGGCCTACAATGAGCAGTTCTTC
CASRRSSGAYNEQFF
>TRBJ1-1|TRBD1|few|TRBV12-3/TRBV12-4|15
TGTGCCAGCAGTTTTACAGGGGGCCCGAAAACTGAAGCTTTCTTT
CASSFTGGPKTEAFF
>TRBJ1-2|-|many|TRBV27|13
TGTGCCAGCGGGCGGGGACCAATCCGTGGCTACACCTTC
CASGRGPIRGYTF
>TRBJ1-4|-|-|TRBV4-3|16
TGCGCCAGCAGCCAGGGGATCGGAGGGACTAATGAAAAACTGTTTTTT
CASSQGIGGTNEKLFF
>TRBJ1-6|-|-|TRBV28|18
TGTGCCAGCAGTCCCCTAGGCCTCTCCAGCTCCTATAATTCACCCCTCCACTTT
CASSPLGLSSSYNSPLHF
>TRBJ2-7|-|many|TRBV7-2|15
TGTGCCAGCAGCTTAGCCGGCACGGAGGGGTACGAGCAGTACTTC
CASSLAGTEGYEQYF
>TRBJ1-2|TRBD1|few|TRBV6-5|14
TGTGCCAGCAGTTGGACAGGGGAAGGCTATGGCTACACCTTC
CASSWTGEGYGYTF
>TRBJ2-1|-|many|TRBV7-2|15
TGTGCCAGTGTTCCTATTCGGGAATCCTACAATGAGCAGTTCTTC
CASVPIRESYNEQFF